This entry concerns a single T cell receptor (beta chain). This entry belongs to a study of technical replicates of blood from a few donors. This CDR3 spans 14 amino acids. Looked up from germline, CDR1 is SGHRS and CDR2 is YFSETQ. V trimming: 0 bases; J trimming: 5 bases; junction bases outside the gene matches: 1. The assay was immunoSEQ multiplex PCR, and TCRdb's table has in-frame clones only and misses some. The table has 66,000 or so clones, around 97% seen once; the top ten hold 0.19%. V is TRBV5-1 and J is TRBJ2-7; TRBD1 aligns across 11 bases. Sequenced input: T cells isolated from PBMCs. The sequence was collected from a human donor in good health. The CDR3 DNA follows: TGCGCCAGCAGCTTGGGGGACAGGGGGAACGAGCAGTACTTC. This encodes CASSLGDRGNEQYF.